This TCR beta chain was recovered during a study of cytomegalovirus exposure and HLA in healthy donors. Study-level findings and limits: By HLA locus, TCR association rates varied in a later analysis, with DRB1 showing the most and HLA-C the fewest. The authors later found HLA-associated TCR beta chains more clonally expanded than equally common others.

This PCR relied on a set of 60 Vbeta primers and 13 Jbeta primers. Clones were read by immunoSEQ multiplex PCR, and TCRdb kept only the in-frame ones, dropping some. The table shows approximately 190,000 clones, with approximately 90% occurring only once. Germline values: CDR1 GTSNPN, CDR2 SVGIG (reference sequence). The germline V and J ends were trimmed by 5 bases and 2 bases, with 13 bases remaining between them. CDR3 length equals 13 residues. Of note for this clone: Its specificity is not known.

The source of this sequence is a boy younger than 10 in good health and CMV-seronegative. The chain is built from TRBV30 and TRBJ2-7, with D perhaps TRBD2 (6 bases). The source material was PBMCs. CDR3 sequence: CAWGGTAPYEQYF. CDR3 DNA sequence: TGTGCCTGGGGCGGGACGGCTCCCTACGAGCAGTACTTC. The whole variable domain, remainder taken from reference TRBV30 and TRBJ2-7, is SQTIHQWPATLVQPVGSPLSLECTVEGTSNPNLYWYRQAAGRGLQLLFYSVGIGQISSEVPQNLSASRPQDRQFILSSKKLLLSDSGFYLCAWGGTAPYEQYFGPGTRLTVT.